These 18 T cell receptor beta chains share one sample of origin, sequenced in a study of T cell changes during pregnancy in multiple sclerosis. Clones were sequenced by immunoSEQ multiplex PCR, and TCRdb holds only the in-frame ones, with some missing. The profile covers 58,000 or so clones, with 75% to 95% appearing a single time and approximately 2.1% taken by the ten largest. Source: peripheral blood, taken in the first trimester of pregnancy. These receptors all come from a female donor in good health, enrolled as a control in a pregnancy study.

The rearrangement joins TRBV2 to TRBJ1-2; maybe TRBD1 (5 bases). The germline V gene has CDR1 SNHLY and CDR2 FYNNEI. The CDR3 length is 13 residues. Trimming pared 8 bases from V and 8 bases from J, leaving 18 bases between. The CDR3 loop is CASLTGGAGGYTF. The CDR3 nucleotides are TGTGCCAGCCTGACGGGAGGGGCGGGCGGCTACACCTTC.

V usage is TRBV5-1 and J usage is TRBJ2-5; no clear D gene. The J call may be faulty, since TRBJ2-7 better matches the DNA end. The CDR3 length is 13 residues. Per the germline V gene, CDR1 is SGHRS and CDR2 is YFSETQ. The CDR3 DNA sequence: TGCGCCAGCAGCTCACAGTCTTCCTACGAGCAGTACTTC. Translated: CASSSQSSYEQYF.

In nucleotides, the CDR3 is TGTGCCAGCAGTCCGCAAGACAGGGCGGTGAACACTGAAGCTTTCTTT. It yields the protein CASSPQDRAVNTEAFF. The chain couples TRBV28 to TRBJ1-1; 7 nucleotides align to TRBD1. J was trimmed by 0 bases and V by 5 bases; bases with no gene match: 9. CDR3 length: 16 amino acids. Germline CDR1 and CDR2: MDHEN and SYDVKM. Based on the CDR3 plus reference TRBV28 and TRBJ1-1, the full variable domain is DVKVTQSSRYLVKRTGEKVFLECVQDMDHENMFWYRQDPGLGLRLIYFSYDVKMKEKGDIPEGYSVSREKKERFSLILESASTNQTSMYLCASSPQDRAVNTEAFFGQGTRLTVV.

This clone has just a few counts. The genes are TRBV6-1 and TRBJ2-7, with TRBD2 identical over 9 bases. CDR1 is MNHNS, CDR2 SASEGT, per germline. This CDR3 has 13 residues. Trimming at V came to 5 bases and at J to 3 bases, leaving 2 bases not matched to a gene. CDR3 DNA: TGTGCCAGCAGTTCGACTAGCGGCTACGAGCAGTACTTC. It specifies CASSSTSGYEQYF.

The chain employs TRBV9 and TRBJ2-3, with TRBD2 matching over 10 bases. The CDR3 sequence is 20 residues long. Germline V gives CDR1 SGDLS, CDR2 YYNGEE. Trimming at V came to 0 bases and at J to 2 bases, leaving 15 bases not matched to a gene. The CDR3 loop reads CASSVEASGGPSLLTDTQYF. For the CDR3, the DNA is TGTGCCAGCAGCGTAGAGGCTAGCGGGGGTCCCTCTTTGCTCACAGATACGCAGTATTTT.

V and J are TRBV5-6 and TRBJ1-6, with TRBD1 matching 8 bases. Trimming at V came to 5 bases and at J to 9 bases, leaving 10 bases not matched to a gene. Looked up from germline, CDR1 is SGHDT and CDR2 is YYEEEE. The CDR3 is 15 amino acids. The CDR3 bases are TGTGCCAGCAGAAGGACAGGGAGGACGATTTCACCCCTCCACTTT. It specifies CASRRTGRTISPLHF. Combining the CDR3 with reference TRBV5-6 and TRBJ1-6 gives the whole variable domain DAGVTQSPTHLIKTRGQQVTLRCSPKSGHDTVSWYQQALGQGPQFIFQYYEEEERQRGNFPDRFSGHQFPNYSSELNVNALLLGDSALYLCASRRTGRTISPLHFGNGTRLTVT.

The chain recombines TRBV29-1 with TRBJ2-7; 7 bases agree with TRBD1. This CDR3 has 13 amino acids. In germline, CDR1 is SQVTM, CDR2 ANQGSEA. The V and J ends lost 4 bases and 3 bases, in that order; junction bases with no gene match: 6. The CDR3 nucleotides read TGCAGCGTTGGACAGCGACAGGGCTACGAGCAGTACTTC. Its translation: CSVGQRQGYEQYF.

This clone appeared once. This chain links TRBV5-1 with TRBJ2-1; TRBD2 matches at 12 bases. The V segment lost 4 bases and the J segment 4 bases; nucleotides outside the gene matches: 6. This CDR3 region has 16 residues. Germline CDR1 is SGHRS and CDR2 is YFSETQ. DNA for the CDR3: TGCGCCAGCAGCCTAACCGGACTAGCGGGGTACAATGAGCAGTTCTTC. This encodes CASSLTGLAGYNEQFF. The full variable domain, rest sourced from reference TRBV5-1 and TRBJ2-1, is KAGVTQTPRYLIKTRGQQVTLSCSPISGHRSVSWYQQTPGQGLQFLFEYFSETQRNKGNFPGRFSGRQFSNSRSEMNVSTLELGDSALYLCASSLTGLAGYNEQFFGPGTRLTVL.

The chain combines TRBV28 with TRBJ1-2, with 10 bases that match TRBD1. V lost 6 bases and J lost 5; bases outside the gene matches: 12. The CDR3 consists of 16 residues. Germline assignment: CDR1 MDHEN and CDR2 SYDVKM. CDR3 protein: CASRPVGQGMGYGYTF. The CDR3 DNA sequence: TGTGCCAGCAGGCCAGTGGGACAGGGGATGGGGTATGGCTACACCTTC.

The chain employs TRBV28 and TRBJ1-1; perhaps TRBD1 as D (6 bases). CDR3 size: 15 residues. V gave up 7 bases and J gave up 1 base, with 16 bases separating them. The germline V gene encodes CDR1 MDHEN and CDR2 SYDVKM. CDR3 amino acids: CASNGGGAGNTEAFF. The DNA of the CDR3 is TGTGCCAGCAACGGGGGGGGCGCGGGGAACACTGAAGCTTTCTTT. The whole variable domain, remainder taken from reference TRBV28 and TRBJ1-1, is DVKVTQSSRYLVKRTGEKVFLECVQDMDHENMFWYRQDPGLGLRLIYFSYDVKMKEKGDIPEGYSVSREKKERFSLILESASTNQTSMYLCASNGGGAGNTEAFFGQGTRLTVV.

The CDR3 DNA follows: TGTGCCAGTAGTATCCCCCCAAGACGCGGCGGGACTTATGGCTACACCTTC. Translated: CASSIPPRRGGTYGYTF. The gene calls are TRBV19 and TRBJ1-2, with D perhaps matching TRBD1 (5 bases). The CDR3 has 17 residues. Germline V CDR1 and CDR2: LNHDA, SQIVND (reference sequence). Trimming left V 3 bases short and J 5 bases short, with 22 bases between. Based on the CDR3 plus reference TRBV19 and TRBJ1-2, the full variable domain is DGGITQSPKYLFRKEGQNVTLSCEQNLNHDAMYWYRQDPGQGLRLIYYSQIVNDFQKGDIAEGYSVSREKKESFPLTVTSAQKNPTAFYLCASSIPPRRGGTYGYTFGSGTRLTVV.

The chain combines TRBV6-4 with TRBJ1-1; 7 bases are shared with TRBD1. V lost 6 bases and J lost 4; bases outside the gene matches: 8. The CDR3 length is 14 residues. Germline assignment: CDR1 MRHNA and CDR2 SNTAGT. CDR3 DNA sequence: TGTGCCAGCAGAAACAGGGGCTCTGCCACTGAAGCTTTCTTT. Protein product: CASRNRGSATEAFF.

The gene calls are TRBV5-1 and TRBJ2-2, with no clear D. Deletions cut 4 bases from V and 5 bases from J, with 21 bases between. The CDR3 consists of 17 residues. The germline gives CDR1 SGHRS, CDR2 YFSETQ. The CDR3 spells CASSQLNKERRTGELFF. The CDR3 nucleotides are TGCGCCAGCAGCCAATTAAATAAGGAAAGGCGGACCGGGGAGCTGTTTTTT.

The chain couples TRBV7-9 to TRBJ2-6; TRBD1 agrees at 7 bases. Germline-derived CDR1 and CDR2 are SEHNR and FQNEAQ (reference sequence). V was clipped by 4 bases and J by 12 bases; unmatched bases: 9. This CDR3 is built from 14 residues. The CDR3 protein is CASSSTTGSGVLTF. CDR3 DNA: TGTGCCAGCAGCTCCACGACAGGGTCAGGCGTCCTGACTTTC.

V and J are TRBV4-1 and TRBJ2-1; no reliable D call. CDR3 length: 13 residues. The V and J ends lost 3 bases and 8 bases respectively, with 11 bases between them. Germline V gene sequence: CDR1 MGHRA, CDR2 YSYEKL. The CDR3, as DNA: TGCGCCAGCAGCCAGCCAGGTGTCGATGAGCAGTTCTTC. Protein: CASSQPGVDEQFF.

The chain joins TRBV6-1 to TRBJ1-1; D possibly corresponds to TRBD1 (5 bases). V was shortened by 7 bases and J by 10 bases, with 16 bases between the two germline ends. This CDR3 is built from 12 residues. Germline V CDR1 and CDR2: MNHNS, SASEGT. For the CDR3, the DNA is TGTGCCAGCACCTCTGGGGGGGTTGGAGCTTTCTTT. This sequence encodes CASTSGGVGAFF.

The chain combines TRBV6-1 with TRBJ2-1, with a tentative D call TRBD2 (5 bases). V lost 3 bases and J 7 bases, leaving 22 bases between the germline ends. CDR1 is MNHNS and CDR2 is SASEGT in the germline V gene. The CDR3 is made up of 17 amino acids. The CDR3 DNA is TGTGCCAGCAGTGATTTTCGGGGATCTATCAACGGGAATGAGCAGTTCTTC. The encoded protein is CASSDFRGSINGNEQFF.

The gene calls are TRBV11-2 and TRBJ2-1; the match to TRBD1 covers 8 bases. Germline CDR1 reads SGHAT; CDR2 reads FQNNGV. V was pared by 4 bases and J by 8 bases, with 7 bases of the junction left unmatched. The CDR3 is 14 residues long. The CDR3 here is CASSSDRARDEQFF. CDR3 in DNA: TGTGCCAGCAGCTCGGACAGGGCGAGGGATGAGCAGTTCTTC.